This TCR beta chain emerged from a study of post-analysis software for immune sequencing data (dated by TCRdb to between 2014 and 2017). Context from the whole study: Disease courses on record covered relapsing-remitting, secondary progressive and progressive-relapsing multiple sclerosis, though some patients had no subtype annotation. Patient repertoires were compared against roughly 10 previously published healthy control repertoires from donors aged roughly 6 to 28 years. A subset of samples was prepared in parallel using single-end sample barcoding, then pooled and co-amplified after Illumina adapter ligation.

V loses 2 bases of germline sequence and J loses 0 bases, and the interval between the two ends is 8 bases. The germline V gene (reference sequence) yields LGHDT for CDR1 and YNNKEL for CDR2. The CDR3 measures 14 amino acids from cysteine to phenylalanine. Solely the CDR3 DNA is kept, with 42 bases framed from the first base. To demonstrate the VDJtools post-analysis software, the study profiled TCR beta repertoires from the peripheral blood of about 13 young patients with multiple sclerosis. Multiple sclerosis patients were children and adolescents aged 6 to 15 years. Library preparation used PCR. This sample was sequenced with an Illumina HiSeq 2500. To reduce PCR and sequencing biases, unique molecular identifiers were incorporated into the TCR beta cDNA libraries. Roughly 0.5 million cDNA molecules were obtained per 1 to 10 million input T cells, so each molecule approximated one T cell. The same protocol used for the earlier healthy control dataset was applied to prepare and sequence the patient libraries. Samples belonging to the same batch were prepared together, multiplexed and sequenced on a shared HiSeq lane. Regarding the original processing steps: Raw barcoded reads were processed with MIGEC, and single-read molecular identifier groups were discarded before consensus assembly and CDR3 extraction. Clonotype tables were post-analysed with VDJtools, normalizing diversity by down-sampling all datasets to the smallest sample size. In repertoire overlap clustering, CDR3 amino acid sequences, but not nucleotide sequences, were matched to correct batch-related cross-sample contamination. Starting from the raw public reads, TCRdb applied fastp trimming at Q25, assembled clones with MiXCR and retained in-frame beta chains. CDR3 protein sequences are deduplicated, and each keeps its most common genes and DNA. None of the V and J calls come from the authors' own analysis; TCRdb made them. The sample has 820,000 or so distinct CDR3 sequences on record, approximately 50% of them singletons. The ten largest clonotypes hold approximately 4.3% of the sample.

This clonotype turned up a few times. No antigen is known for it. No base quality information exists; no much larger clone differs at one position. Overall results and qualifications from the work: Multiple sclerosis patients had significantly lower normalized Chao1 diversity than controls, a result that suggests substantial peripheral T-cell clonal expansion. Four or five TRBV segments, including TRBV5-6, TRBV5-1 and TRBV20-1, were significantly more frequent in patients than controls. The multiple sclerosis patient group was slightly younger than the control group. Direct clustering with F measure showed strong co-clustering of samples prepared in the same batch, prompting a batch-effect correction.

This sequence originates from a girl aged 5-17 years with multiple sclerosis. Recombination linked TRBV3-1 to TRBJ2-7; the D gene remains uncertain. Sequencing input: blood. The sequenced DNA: TGTGCCAGCAGCCAAACGATGAGCTCCTACGAGCAGTACTTC. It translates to CASSQTMSSYEQYF.